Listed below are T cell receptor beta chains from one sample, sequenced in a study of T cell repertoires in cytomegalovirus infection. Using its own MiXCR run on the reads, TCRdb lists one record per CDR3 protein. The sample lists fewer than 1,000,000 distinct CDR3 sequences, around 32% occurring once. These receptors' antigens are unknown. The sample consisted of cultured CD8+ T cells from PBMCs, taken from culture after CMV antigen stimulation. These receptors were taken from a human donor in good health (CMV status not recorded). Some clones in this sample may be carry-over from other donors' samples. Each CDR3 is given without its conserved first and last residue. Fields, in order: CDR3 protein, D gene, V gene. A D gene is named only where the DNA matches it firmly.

CDR3: ASSQGGLAGAEQY; D: TRBD2; V: TRBV4-1
CDR3: ASSQDQGRGLKLF; D: TRBD1; V: TRBV4-3
CDR3: ASSRVGGIEAF; D: -; V: TRBV27
CDR3: AITPSLALNTEAF; D: -; V: TRBV10-3
CDR3: ASSQDGWATNEKLF; D: -; V: TRBV4-2
CDR3: ASRPSDSAGGYT; D: -; V: TRBV6-1
CDR3: ASRGAEENQPQH; D: -; V: TRBV6-2/TRBV6-3
CDR3: ASSVAGTGGRGYT; D: TRBD1; V: TRBV9
CDR3: ASQGTGELF; D: -; V: TRBV4-1
CDR3: ASSLRNPNYGYT; D: -; V: TRBV5-1
CDR3: ASSLIPARNTEAF; D: -; V: TRBV27
CDR3: ASSSLAGGVQTDTQY; D: TRBD2; V: TRBV7-2
CDR3: ASSLFGTAQETQY; D: -; V: TRBV27
CDR3: SVAAGLAPANNYGYT; D: -; V: TRBV29-1
CDR3: ASSEPPQGVLVWPQH; D: TRBD1; V: TRBV6-1
CDR3: SASPNPWEGTEAF; D: -; V: TRBV20-1
CDR3: ASIRRVGTGELF; D: -; V: TRBV6-1
CDR3: ASSFYRVGYGYT; D: -; V: TRBV27
CDR3: ASSQDTADEQF; D: -; V: TRBV4-2
CDR3: ASSTGGPYGAGELF; D: -; V: TRBV7-9
CDR3: ASSYVPSLLNTEAF; D: -; V: TRBV6-8
CDR3: ASSSRGGALCSPLH; D: -; V: TRBV11-3
CDR3: ASSESFRGTNYGYT; D: TRBD1; V: TRBV25-1
CDR3: ASSLLGLAGAGTDTQY; D: TRBD2; V: TRBV9
CDR3: ATSDRKELF; D: -; V: TRBV24-1
CDR3: ASSSRTGQETQY; D: -; V: TRBV7-6
CDR3: ASSFVQGGNTIY; D: -; V: TRBV7-2
CDR3: ASSPPTGLYNEQF; D: -; V: TRBV7-4
CDR3: AIIRDESTGELF; D: -; V: TRBV10-3
CDR3: ASSTGTSGGVGQY; D: TRBD2; V: TRBV7-2
CDR3: ASNPSGGADEQF; D: TRBD2; V: TRBV7-6
CDR3: ASSLVPRDRGRNTIY; D: TRBD1; V: TRBV5-4
CDR3: ASTPMAGGTNTGELF; D: TRBD2; V: TRBV5-6
CDR3: ASSFPQGLAGALSSYNEQF; D: TRBD2; V: TRBV7-2
CDR3: ASSLVAEEQF; D: -; V: TRBV5-1
CDR3: ASSLRLQLAGVTDTQY; D: TRBD2; V: TRBV19
CDR3: ASSPGPGQGTEKLF; D: TRBD1; V: TRBV4-1
CDR3: ASSEPAAAGYT; D: -; V: TRBV7-2
CDR3: ASSPPDRYEQY; D: TRBD1; V: TRBV18
CDR3: ASSRPKNEQF; D: -; V: TRBV12-3/TRBV12-4
CDR3: ASRSGAGAEQF; D: TRBD2; V: TRBV12-3/TRBV12-4
CDR3: ASSFAGTGGNEQY; D: TRBD1; V: TRBV27
CDR3: ASSFLGQGNEQY; D: TRBD1; V: TRBV27
CDR3: ASSSLIQGAHGYT; D: TRBD1; V: TRBV5-6
CDR3: ASTLLGLNNEQF; D: TRBD2; V: TRBV12-3/TRBV12-4
CDR3: ASSVGRDNFNYGYT; D: -; V: TRBV9
CDR3: ASSLEGILTPGQY; D: -; V: TRBV11-2
CDR3: ASNGDSYNEQF; D: -; V: TRBV12-3/TRBV12-4
CDR3: ASRSQAWVFEAF; D: -; V: TRBV19
CDR3: ASSLGLAGAQDTQY; D: TRBD2; V: TRBV5-1
CDR3: ASSLAPGLAGHQETQY; D: TRBD2; V: TRBV7-4
CDR3: ASSLSGTANTGELF; D: -; V: TRBV12-3/TRBV12-4